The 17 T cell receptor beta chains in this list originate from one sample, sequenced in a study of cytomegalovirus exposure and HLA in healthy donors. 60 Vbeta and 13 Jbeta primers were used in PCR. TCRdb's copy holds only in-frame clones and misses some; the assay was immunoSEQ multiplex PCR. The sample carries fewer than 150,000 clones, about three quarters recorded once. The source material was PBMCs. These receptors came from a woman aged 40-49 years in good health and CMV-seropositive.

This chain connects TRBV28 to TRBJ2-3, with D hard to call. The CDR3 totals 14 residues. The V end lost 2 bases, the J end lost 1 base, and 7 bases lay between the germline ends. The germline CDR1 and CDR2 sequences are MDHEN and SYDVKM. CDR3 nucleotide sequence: TGTGCCAGCAGTTTAGACTCGGGCACAGATACGCAGTATTTT. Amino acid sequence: CASSLDSGTDTQYF.

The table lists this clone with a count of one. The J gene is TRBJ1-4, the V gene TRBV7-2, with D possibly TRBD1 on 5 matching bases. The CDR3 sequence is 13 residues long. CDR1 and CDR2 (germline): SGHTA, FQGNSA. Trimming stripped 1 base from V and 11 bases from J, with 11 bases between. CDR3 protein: CASSLDTGGKLFF. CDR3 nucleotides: TGTGCCAGCAGCTTAGATACGGGGGGGAAACTGTTTTTT.

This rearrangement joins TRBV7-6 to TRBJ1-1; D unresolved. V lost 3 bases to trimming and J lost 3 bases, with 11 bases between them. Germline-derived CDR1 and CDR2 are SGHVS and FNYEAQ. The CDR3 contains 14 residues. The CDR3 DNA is TGTGCCAGCAGCTTTGGCGGCTCTCACACTGAAGCTTTCTTT. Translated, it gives CASSFGGSHTEAFF.

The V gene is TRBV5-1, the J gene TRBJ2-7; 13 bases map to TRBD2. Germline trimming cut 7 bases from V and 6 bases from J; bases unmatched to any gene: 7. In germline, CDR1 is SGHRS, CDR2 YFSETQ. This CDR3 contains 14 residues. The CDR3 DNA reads TGCGCCAGCGGACAAGGACTAGCGGGGGCCGAGCAGTACTTC. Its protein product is CASGQGLAGAEQYF.

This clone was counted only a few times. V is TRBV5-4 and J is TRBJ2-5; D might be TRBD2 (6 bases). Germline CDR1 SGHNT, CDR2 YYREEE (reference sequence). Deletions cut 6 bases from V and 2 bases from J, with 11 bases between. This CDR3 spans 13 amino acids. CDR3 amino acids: CASNGGTQETQYF. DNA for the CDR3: TGTGCCAGCAATGGGGGGACTCAAGAGACCCAGTACTTC.

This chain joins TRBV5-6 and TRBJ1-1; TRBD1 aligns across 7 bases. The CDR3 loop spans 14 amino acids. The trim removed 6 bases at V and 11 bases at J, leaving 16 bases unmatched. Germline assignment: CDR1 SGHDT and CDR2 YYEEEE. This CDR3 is CASTDIRRDRAAFF. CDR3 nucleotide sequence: TGTGCCAGCACCGATATAAGGAGAGACAGGGCCGCTTTCTTT.

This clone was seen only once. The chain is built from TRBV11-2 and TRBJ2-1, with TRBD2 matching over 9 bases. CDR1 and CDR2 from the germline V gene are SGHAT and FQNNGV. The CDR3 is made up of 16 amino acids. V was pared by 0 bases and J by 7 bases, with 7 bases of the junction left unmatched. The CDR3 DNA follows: TGTGCCAGCAGCTTAGATCTACTAGCGGGTGTGAATGAGCAGTTCTTC. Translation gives CASSLDLLAGVNEQFF. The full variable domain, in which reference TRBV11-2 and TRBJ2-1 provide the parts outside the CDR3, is EAGVAQSPRYKIIEKRQSVAFWCNPISGHATLYWYQQILGQGPKLLIQFQNNGVVDDSQLPKDRFSAERLKGVDSTLKIQPAKLEDSAVYLCASSLDLLAGVNEQFFGPGTRLTVL.

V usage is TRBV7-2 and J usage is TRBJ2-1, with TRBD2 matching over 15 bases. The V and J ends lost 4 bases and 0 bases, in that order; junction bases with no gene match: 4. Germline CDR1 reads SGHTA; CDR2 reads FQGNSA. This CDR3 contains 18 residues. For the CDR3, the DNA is TGTGCCAGCAGCTCTGGACTAGCGGGGGGGAGCTCCTACAATGAGCAGTTCTTC. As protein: CASSSGLAGGSSYNEQFF.

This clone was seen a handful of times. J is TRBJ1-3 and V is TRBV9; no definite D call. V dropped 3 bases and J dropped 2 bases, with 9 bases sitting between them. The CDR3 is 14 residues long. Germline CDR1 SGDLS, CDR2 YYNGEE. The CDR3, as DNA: TGTGCCAGCAGCGGGGAGTTTACTGGAAACACCATATATTTT. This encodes CASSGEFTGNTIYF.

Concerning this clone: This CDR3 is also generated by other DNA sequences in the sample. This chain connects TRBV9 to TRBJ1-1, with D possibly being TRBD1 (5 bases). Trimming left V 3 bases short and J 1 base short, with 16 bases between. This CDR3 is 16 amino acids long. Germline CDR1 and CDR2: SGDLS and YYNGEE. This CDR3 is CASSGAGRPTNTEAFF. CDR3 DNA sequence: TGTGCCAGCAGCGGCGCGGGGCGGCCGACGAACACTGAAGCTTTCTTT.

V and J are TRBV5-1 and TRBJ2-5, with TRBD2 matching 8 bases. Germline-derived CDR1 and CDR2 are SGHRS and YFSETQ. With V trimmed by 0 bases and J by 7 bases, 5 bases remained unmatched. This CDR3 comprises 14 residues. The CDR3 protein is CASSLEGTSGTQYF. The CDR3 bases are TGCGCCAGCAGCTTGGAAGGGACTAGTGGGACCCAGTACTTC. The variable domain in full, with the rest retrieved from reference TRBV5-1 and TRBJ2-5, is KAGVTQTPRYLIKTRGQQVTLSCSPISGHRSVSWYQQTPGQGLQFLFEYFSETQRNKGNFPGRFSGRQFSNSRSEMNVSTLELGDSALYLCASSLEGTSGTQYFGPGTRLLVL.

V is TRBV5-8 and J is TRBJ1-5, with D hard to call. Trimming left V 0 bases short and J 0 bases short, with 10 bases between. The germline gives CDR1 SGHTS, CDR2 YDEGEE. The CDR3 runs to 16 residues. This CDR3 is CASSLVQQDSNQPQHF. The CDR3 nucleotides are TGTGCCAGCAGCTTGGTACAGCAAGATAGCAATCAGCCCCAGCATTTT.

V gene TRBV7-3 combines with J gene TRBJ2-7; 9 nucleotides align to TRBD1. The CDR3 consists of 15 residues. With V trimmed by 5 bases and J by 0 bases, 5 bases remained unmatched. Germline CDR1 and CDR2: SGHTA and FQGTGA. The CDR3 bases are TGTGCCAGCAGCCTTGGGACAGGGCTCTCCTACGAGCAGTACTTC. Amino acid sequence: CASSLGTGLSYEQYF.

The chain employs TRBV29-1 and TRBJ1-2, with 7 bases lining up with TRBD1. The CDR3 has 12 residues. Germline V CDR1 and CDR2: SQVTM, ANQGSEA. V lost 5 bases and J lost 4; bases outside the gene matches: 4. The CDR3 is CSVWDSTYGYTF. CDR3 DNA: TGCAGCGTTTGGGACAGTACCTATGGCTACACCTTC.

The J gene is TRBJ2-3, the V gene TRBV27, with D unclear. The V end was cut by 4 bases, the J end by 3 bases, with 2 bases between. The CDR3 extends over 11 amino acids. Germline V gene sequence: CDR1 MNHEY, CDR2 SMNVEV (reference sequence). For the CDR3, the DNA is TGTGCCAGCAGTTCAACAGATACGCAGTATTTT. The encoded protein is CASSSTDTQYF.

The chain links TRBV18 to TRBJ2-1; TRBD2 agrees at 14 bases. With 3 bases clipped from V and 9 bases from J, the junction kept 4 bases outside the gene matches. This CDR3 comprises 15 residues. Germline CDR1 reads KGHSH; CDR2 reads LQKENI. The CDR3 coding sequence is TGTGCCAGCTCACCCGGGACTAGCGGGGGTAGTGAGCAGTTCTTC. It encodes CASSPGTSGGSEQFF.

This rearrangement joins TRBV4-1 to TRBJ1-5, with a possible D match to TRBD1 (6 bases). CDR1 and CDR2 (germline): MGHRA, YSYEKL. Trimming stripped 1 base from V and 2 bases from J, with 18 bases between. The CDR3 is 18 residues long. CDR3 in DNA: TGCGCCAGCAGCCAAGGCCAAGGGGGGGTCCAGGGCAATCAGCCCCAGCATTTT. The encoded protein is CASSQGQGGVQGNQPQHF.